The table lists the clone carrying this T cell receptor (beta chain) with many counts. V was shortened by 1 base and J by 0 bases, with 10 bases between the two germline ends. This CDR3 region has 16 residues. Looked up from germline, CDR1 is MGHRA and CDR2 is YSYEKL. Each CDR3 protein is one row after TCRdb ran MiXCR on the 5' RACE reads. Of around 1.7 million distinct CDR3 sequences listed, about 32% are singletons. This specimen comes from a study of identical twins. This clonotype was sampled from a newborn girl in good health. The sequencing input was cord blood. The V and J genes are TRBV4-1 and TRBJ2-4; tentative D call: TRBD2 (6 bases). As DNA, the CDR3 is TGCGCCAGCAGCCAAGGGGGAGGCCTAGCCAAAAACATTCAGTACTTC. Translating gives CASSQGGGLAKNIQYF.